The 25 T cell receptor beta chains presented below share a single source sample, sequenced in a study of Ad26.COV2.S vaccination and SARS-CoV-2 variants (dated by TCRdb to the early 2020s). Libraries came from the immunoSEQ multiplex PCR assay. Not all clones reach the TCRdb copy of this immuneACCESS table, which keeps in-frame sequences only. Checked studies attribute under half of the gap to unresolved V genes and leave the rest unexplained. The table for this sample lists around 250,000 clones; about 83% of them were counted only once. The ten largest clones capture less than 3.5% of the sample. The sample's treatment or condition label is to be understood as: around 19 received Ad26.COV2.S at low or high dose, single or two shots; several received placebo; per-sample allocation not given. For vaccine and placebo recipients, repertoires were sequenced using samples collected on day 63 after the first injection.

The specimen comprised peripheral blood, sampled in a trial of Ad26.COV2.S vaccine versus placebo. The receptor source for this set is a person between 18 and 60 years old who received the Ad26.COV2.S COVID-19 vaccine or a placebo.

CDR3 coding DNA: TGCGCCAGCAGGGAAGGGACGCTCGAAGCCAAAAACATTCAGTACTTC. The encoded protein is CASREGTLEAKNIQYF. This chain joins TRBV5-1 and TRBJ2-4; possibly TRBD1 or TRBD2 for D (5 bases each). Trimming cost V 5 bases and J 0 bases, with 15 bases left between them. The CDR3 covers 16 residues. Germline lookup yields CDR1 SGHRS and CDR2 YFSETQ.

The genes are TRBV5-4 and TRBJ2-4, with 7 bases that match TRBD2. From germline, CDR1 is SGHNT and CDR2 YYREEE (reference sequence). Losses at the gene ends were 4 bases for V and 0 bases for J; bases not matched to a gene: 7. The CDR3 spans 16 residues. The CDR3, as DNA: TGTGCCAGCAGCCGAAGCGGGGACCTAGCCAAAAACATTCAGTACTTC. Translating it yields CASSRSGDLAKNIQYF.

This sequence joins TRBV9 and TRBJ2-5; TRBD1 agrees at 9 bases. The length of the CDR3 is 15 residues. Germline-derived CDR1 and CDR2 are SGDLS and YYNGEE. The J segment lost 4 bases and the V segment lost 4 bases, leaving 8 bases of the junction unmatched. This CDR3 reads CASSLGTGYRETQYF. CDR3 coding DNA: TGTGCCAGCAGCCTGGGGACAGGGTATCGAGAGACCCAGTACTTC.

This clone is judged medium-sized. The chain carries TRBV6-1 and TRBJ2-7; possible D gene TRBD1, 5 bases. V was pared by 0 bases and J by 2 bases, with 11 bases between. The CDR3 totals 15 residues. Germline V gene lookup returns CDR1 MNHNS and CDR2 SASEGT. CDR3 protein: CASSEALGHAYEQYV. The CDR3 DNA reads TGTGCCAGCAGTGAAGCGCTAGGACACGCCTACGAGCAGTACGTC.

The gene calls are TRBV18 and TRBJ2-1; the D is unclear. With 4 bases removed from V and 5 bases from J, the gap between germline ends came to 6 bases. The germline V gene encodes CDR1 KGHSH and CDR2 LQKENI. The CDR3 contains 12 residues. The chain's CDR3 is CASSRQDNEQFF. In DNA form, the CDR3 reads TGTGCCAGCTCACGACAAGACAATGAGCAGTTCTTC.

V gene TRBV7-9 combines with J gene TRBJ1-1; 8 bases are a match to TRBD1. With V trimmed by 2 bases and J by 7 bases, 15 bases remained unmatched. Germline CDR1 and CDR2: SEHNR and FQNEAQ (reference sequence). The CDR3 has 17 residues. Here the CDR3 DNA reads TGTGCCAGCAGCTTAATGGAGGGCGACAGGGGAGAGAATGAAGCTTTCTTT. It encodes CASSLMEGDRGENEAFF.

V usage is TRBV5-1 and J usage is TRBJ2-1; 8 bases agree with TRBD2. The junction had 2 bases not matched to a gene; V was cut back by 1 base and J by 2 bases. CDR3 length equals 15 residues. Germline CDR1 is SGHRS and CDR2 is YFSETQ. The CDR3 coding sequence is TGCGCCAGCAGCTTGAACGGGGGGGCCTACAATGAGCAGTTCTTC. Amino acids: CASSLNGGAYNEQFF.

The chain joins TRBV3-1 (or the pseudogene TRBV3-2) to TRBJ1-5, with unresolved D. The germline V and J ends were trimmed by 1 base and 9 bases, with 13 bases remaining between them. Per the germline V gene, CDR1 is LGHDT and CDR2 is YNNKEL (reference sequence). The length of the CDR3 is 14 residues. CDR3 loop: CASSQVGVNGPQHF. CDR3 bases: TGTGCCAGCAGCCAAGTTGGAGTGAACGGGCCCCAGCATTTT.

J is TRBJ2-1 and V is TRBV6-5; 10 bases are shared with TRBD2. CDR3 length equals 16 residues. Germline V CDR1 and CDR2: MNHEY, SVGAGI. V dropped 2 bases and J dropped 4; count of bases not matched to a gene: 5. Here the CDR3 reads CASSYGAAGGYNEQFF. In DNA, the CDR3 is TGTGCCAGCAGTTACGGCGCAGCGGGAGGGTACAATGAGCAGTTCTTC.

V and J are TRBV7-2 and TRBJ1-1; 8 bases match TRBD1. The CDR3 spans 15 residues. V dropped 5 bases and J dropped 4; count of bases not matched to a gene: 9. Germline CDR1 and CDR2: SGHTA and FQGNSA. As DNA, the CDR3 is TGTGCCAGCAGCCCGAAGGACAGGGTTCCCACTGAAGCTTTCTTT. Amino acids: CASSPKDRVPTEAFF. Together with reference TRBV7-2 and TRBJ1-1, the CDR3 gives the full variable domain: GAGVSQSPSNKVTEKGKDVELRCDPISGHTALYWYRQSLGQGLEFLIYFQGNSAPDKSGLPSDRFSAERTGGSVSTLTIQRTQQEDSAVYLCASSPKDRVPTEAFFGQGTRLTVV.

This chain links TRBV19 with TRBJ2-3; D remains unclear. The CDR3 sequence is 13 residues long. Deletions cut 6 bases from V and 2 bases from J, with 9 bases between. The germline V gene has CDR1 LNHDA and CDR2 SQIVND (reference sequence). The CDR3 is CASSPRNTDTQYF. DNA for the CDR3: TGTGCCAGTAGCCCTCGGAACACAGATACGCAGTATTTT.

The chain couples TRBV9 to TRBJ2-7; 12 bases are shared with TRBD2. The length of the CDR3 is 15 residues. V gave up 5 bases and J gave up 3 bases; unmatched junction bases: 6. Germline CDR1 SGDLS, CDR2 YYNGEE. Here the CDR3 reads CASSPSGGAGYEQYF. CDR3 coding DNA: TGTGCCAGCAGTCCTAGCGGGGGGGCCGGCTACGAGCAGTACTTC.

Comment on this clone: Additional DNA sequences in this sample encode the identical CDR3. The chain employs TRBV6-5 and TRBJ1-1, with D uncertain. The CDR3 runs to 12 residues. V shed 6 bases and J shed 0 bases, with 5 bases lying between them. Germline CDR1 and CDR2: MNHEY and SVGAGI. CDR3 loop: CASSSVNTEAFF. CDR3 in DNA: TGTGCCAGCAGCTCAGTGAACACTGAAGCTTTCTTT.

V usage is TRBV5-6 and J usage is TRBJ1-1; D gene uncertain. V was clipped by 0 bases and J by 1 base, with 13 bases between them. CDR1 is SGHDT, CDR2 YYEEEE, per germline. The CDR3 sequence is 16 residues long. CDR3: CASSLGGWRSNTEAFF. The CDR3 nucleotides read TGTGCCAGCAGCTTGGGGGGATGGCGGTCGAACACTGAAGCTTTCTTT.

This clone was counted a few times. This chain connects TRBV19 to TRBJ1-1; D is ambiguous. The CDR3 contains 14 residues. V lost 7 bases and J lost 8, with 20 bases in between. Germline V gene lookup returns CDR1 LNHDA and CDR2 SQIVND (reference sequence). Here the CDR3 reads CASISGPGGREAFF. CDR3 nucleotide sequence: TGTGCCAGTATTAGTGGCCCTGGAGGGCGAGAAGCTTTCTTT.

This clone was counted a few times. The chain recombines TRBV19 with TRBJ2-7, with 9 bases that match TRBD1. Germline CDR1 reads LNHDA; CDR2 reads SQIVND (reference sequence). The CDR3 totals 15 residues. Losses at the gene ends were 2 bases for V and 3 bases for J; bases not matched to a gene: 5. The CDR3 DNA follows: TGTGCCAGTAGTATATTCGGGGACAGGGTCTACGAGCAGTACTTC. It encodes CASSIFGDRVYEQYF.

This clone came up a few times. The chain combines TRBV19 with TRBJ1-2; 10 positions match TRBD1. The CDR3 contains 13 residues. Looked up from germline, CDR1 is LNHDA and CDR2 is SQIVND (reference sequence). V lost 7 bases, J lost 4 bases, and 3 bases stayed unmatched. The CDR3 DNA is TGTGCCAGTACCTGGACAGGGGGCTATGGCTACACCTTC. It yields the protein CASTWTGGYGYTF.

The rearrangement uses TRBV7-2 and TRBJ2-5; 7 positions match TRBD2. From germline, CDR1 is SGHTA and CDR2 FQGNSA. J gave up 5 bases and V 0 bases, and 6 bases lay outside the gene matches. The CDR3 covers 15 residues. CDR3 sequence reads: CASSLAGGLSETQYF. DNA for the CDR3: TGTGCCAGCAGCTTAGCGGGAGGGTTAAGCGAGACCCAGTACTTC.

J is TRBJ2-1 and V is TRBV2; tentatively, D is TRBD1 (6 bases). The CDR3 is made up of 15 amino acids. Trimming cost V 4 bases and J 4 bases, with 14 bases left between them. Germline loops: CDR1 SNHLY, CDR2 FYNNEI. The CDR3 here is CASSAGRGRYNEQFF. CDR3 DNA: TGTGCCAGCAGTGCAGGCAGGGGAAGGTACAATGAGCAGTTCTTC.

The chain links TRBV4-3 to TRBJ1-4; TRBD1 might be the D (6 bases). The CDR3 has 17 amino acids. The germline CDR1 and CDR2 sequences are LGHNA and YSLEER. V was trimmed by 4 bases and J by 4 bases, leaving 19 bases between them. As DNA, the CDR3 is TGCGCCAGCAGCCCGGGCGTCGGACAGCATGTTAATGAAAAACTGTTTTTT. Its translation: CASSPGVGQHVNEKLFF.

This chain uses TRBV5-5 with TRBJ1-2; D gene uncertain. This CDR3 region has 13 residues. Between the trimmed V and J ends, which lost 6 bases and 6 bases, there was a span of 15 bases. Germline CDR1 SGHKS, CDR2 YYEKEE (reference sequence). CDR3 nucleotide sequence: TGTGCCAGCACCGCAAAGTCAACTAATGGCTACACCTTC. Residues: CASTAKSTNGYTF.

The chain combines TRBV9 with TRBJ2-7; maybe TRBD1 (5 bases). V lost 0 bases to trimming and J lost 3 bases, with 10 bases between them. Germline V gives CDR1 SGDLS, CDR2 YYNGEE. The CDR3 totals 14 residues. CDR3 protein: CASSVAGNHYEQYF. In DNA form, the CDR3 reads TGTGCCAGCAGCGTAGCAGGGAACCACTACGAGCAGTACTTC.

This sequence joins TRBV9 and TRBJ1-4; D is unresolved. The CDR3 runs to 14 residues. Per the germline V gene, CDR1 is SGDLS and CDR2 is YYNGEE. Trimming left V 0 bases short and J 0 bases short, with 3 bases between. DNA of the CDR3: TGTGCCAGCAGCGTAGCTACAACTAATGAAAAACTGTTTTTT. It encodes CASSVATTNEKLFF.

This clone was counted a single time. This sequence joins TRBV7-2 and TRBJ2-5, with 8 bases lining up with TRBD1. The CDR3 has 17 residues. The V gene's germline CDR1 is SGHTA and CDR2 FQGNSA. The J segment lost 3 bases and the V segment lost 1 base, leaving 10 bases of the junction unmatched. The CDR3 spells CASSLGRPDRVEETQYF. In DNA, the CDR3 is TGTGCCAGCAGCTTAGGCCGTCCGGACAGGGTGGAAGAGACCCAGTACTTC. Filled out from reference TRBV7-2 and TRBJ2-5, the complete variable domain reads GAGVSQSPSNKVTEKGKDVELRCDPISGHTALYWYRQSLGQGLEFLIYFQGNSAPDKSGLPSDRFSAERTGGSVSTLTIQRTQQEDSAVYLCASSLGRPDRVEETQYFGPGTRLLVL.

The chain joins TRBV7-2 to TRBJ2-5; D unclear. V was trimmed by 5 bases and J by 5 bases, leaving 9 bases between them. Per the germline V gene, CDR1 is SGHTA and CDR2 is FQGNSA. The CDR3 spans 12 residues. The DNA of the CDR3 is TGTGCCAGCAGCCTTTTTCCCGAGACCCAGTACTTC. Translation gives CASSLFPETQYF.